This TCR beta chain was captured by sequencing in a study of blood T cell repertoires in COVID-19. Study at large: The United States, Italy and Spain supplied acute and convalescent COVID-19 samples. The cDNA or gDNA used as material had been derived from T cells, B-cell-depleted T cells, or PBMCs.

Trimming cost V 0 bases and J 6 bases, with 17 bases left between them. This CDR3 spans 17 amino acids. Germline V gene sequence: CDR1 SGHDN, CDR2 FVKESK. The repertoire was sequenced with immunoSEQ multiplex PCR; TCRdb's copy has only in-frame clones and lacks some. This table holds approximately 220,000 clones, around 82% found once. Source material: peripheral blood. The V and J genes are TRBV14 and TRBJ2-2; tentative D call: TRBD1 (6 bases). This TCR was recovered from a woman aged 40 to 50 with active or convalescent COVID-19. DNA for the CDR3: TGTGCCAGCAGCCAAGATCACAGGGAAGTGGAAGCCGGGGAGCTGTTTTTT. This codes for CASSQDHREVEAGELFF.